This T cell receptor beta chain was observed in a study of blood T cell repertoires in COVID-19. For the study at large: Sites across the United States, Italy and Spain contributed samples from acute and convalescent COVID-19. T cells, B-cell-depleted T cells, or PBMCs supplied cDNA or gDNA.

In the authors' workflow: Estimated nucleated cell counts came from reference gene primer amplification. The table came from immunoSEQ multiplex PCR; TCRdb's copy has only in-frame clones and leaves some out. The DNA was the basis for D and trimming; V, J and clone size are from that table. This table holds some 220,000 clones, around 81% found once. The CDR3 runs to 16 residues. V was pared by 4 bases and J by 1 base, with 14 bases between. The germline V gene has CDR1 PRHDT and CDR2 FYEKMQ (reference sequence). The rearrangement joins TRBV13 to TRBJ2-4, with a tentative D call TRBD2 (5 bases). This clonotype was sampled from a woman aged 55 to 70 with acute or convalescent COVID-19. The sequenced sample consisted of peripheral blood. CDR3 sequence reads: CASSSTGWRAKNIQYF. CDR3 sequence (DNA): TGTGCCAGCAGCTCCACCGGGTGGAGGGCCAAAAACATTCAGTACTTC.